Listed here are 18 T cell receptor beta chains from one sample, sequenced in a study of cytomegalovirus exposure and HLA in healthy donors. Sequencing was performed with immunoSEQ multiplex PCR; in TCRdb, only in-frame clones are kept and a portion is missing. The data show more than 85,000 clones, with roughly nine tenths seen just once and about 4% held by the top ten. The sequencing input was PBMCs. Source of these receptors: a woman aged 18-29 years in good health and CMV-seropositive.

This chain joins TRBV13 and TRBJ2-3; 9 nucleotides match TRBD2. The CDR3 covers 16 residues. With 5 bases clipped from V and 4 bases from J, the junction kept 10 bases outside the gene matches. CDR1 and CDR2 from the germline V gene are PRHDT and FYEKMQ (reference sequence). The CDR3 DNA reads as TGTGCCAGCAGCCCCCCGGGTAGCGGGAGCGCAGATACGCAGTATTTT. It translates to CASSPPGSGSADTQYF.

The V call is TRBV14, the J call TRBJ1-5; D is uncertain. Trimming removed 1 base from V and 0 bases from J, with 13 bases in between. This CDR3 has 17 residues. Germline lookup yields CDR1 SGHDN and CDR2 FVKESK. This CDR3 reads CASSQAGGRNSNQPQHF. The CDR3 nucleotides read TGTGCCAGCAGCCAAGCCGGAGGGCGGAATAGCAATCAGCCCCAGCATTTT.

This chain joins TRBV7-9 and TRBJ2-1; TRBD2 aligns across 7 bases. Germline CDR1 and CDR2: SEHNR and FQNEAQ (reference sequence). The CDR3 spans 14 residues. V trimming: 1 base; J trimming: 8 bases; junction bases outside the gene matches: 5. The CDR3 region is CASSLVTSRHEQFF. CDR3 nucleotides: TGTGCCAGCAGCTTAGTGACTAGCAGGCATGAGCAGTTCTTC. The variable domain in full, with the rest retrieved from reference TRBV7-9 and TRBJ2-1, is DTGVSQNPRHKITKRGQNVTFRCDPISEHNRLYWYRQTLGQGPEFLTYFQNEAQLEKSRLLSDRFSAERPKGSFSTLEIQRTEQGDSAMYLCASSLVTSRHEQFFGPGTRLTVL.

This clone has a single count. The CDR3 is CAWNSGIRSEQFF. The CDR3 DNA sequence: TGTGCCTGGAACAGCGGAATACGTAGTGAGCAGTTCTTC. The chain couples TRBV30 to TRBJ2-1; TRBD2 might be the D (5 bases). Germline CDR1 is GTSNPN and CDR2 is SVGIG (reference sequence). V lost 4 bases, J lost 9 bases, and 16 bases lay in between. The CDR3 contains 13 residues.

This chain joins TRBV29-1 and TRBJ2-2; possibly TRBD1 for D (6 bases). Germline assignment: CDR1 SQVTM and CDR2 ANQGSEA. V was cut by 3 bases and J by 6 bases, with 11 bases left in between. CDR3 size: 13 residues. The CDR3 DNA reads TGCAGCGTTGACCCACAGGGATCCGGGGAGCTGTTTTTT. Translated: CSVDPQGSGELFF.

This clone is a singleton in its sample. This sequence joins TRBV4-1 and TRBJ2-7, with D possibly being TRBD2 (5 bases). The CDR3 runs to 15 residues. Trimming pared 6 bases from V and 3 bases from J, leaving 18 bases between. Germline lookup yields CDR1 MGHRA and CDR2 YSYEKL. The CDR3 here is CASRQTNRGSYEQYF. The CDR3 DNA reads TGCGCCAGCAGACAGACAAACCGGGGTAGCTACGAGCAGTACTTC.

V and J are TRBV10-3 and TRBJ2-7, with D perhaps TRBD2 (6 bases). This CDR3 is 17 amino acids long. V dropped 1 base and J dropped 2 bases, with 18 bases sitting between them. Germline CDR1 ENHRY, CDR2 SYGVKD. CDR3 DNA sequence: TGTGCCATCAGTGAGTTGGGACTCCAAAGGGGAACCTACGAGCAGTACTTC. This translates into CAISELGLQRGTYEQYF.

The chain employs TRBV6-5 and TRBJ2-5, with 10 bases identical to TRBD2. Germline-derived CDR1 and CDR2 are MNHEY and SVGAGI. The CDR3 length is 15 residues. The J segment lost 5 bases and the V segment lost 8 bases, leaving 11 bases of the junction unmatched. The CDR3 region has the DNA TGTGCCAGCCGATTAGAAGCGGGAGGGGGGGAGACCCAGTACTTC. Encoded protein: CASRLEAGGGETQYF.

The rearrangement links TRBV28 to TRBJ1-2; unclear D gene. The V end was cut by 4 bases, the J end by 8 bases, with 14 bases between. Per the germline V gene, CDR1 is MDHEN and CDR2 is SYDVKM. The CDR3 sequence is 13 residues long. The CDR3 DNA sequence: TGTGCCAGCAGTTCCGGGAGGCGCTTGGGCTACACCTTC. This codes for CASSSGRRLGYTF.

The chain couples TRBV4-1 to TRBJ1-1; D is uncertain. The ends were cut back, 1 base at V and 5 bases at J, with 11 bases in the middle. CDR3 length: 14 amino acids. Per the germline V gene, CDR1 is MGHRA and CDR2 is YSYEKL. The CDR3 sequence: CASSQGGSWTEAFF. The CDR3 region has the DNA TGCGCCAGCAGCCAAGGAGGGTCCTGGACTGAAGCTTTCTTT.

This chain links TRBV19 with TRBJ2-3; TRBD2 aligns across 7 bases. The CDR3 has 15 residues. With 6 bases clipped from V and 4 bases from J, the junction kept 10 bases outside the gene matches. Germline loops: CDR1 LNHDA, CDR2 SQIVND (reference sequence). The CDR3 is CASRPGGGWADTQYF. Here the CDR3 DNA reads TGTGCCAGTAGACCGGGGGGAGGGTGGGCAGATACGCAGTATTTT.

J is TRBJ2-3 and V is TRBV5-6; tentative D call: TRBD1 (6 bases). Germline V gene lookup returns CDR1 SGHDT and CDR2 YYEEEE. The CDR3 spans 15 residues. V lost 1 base to trimming and J lost 10 bases, with 19 bases between them. CDR3 in amino acids: CASSLRDTARVAQYF. The CDR3 DNA reads as TGTGCCAGCAGCTTGAGGGACACGGCCCGAGTGGCGCAGTATTTT.

The chain is built from TRBV19 and TRBJ2-2; D is possibly TRBD2 (5 bases). Germline V gives CDR1 LNHDA, CDR2 SQIVND (reference sequence). V was clipped by 6 bases and J by 0 bases, with 11 bases between them. The CDR3 spans 15 residues. The CDR3: CASRFTRSNTGELFF. For the CDR3, the DNA is TGTGCCAGTAGATTTACTAGATCGAACACCGGGGAGCTGTTTTTT.

This clone came up many times. V is TRBV27 and J is TRBJ2-7; 10 bases line up with TRBD2. The J segment lost 1 base and the V segment lost 6 bases, leaving 3 bases of the junction unmatched. This CDR3 is 14 amino acids long. CDR1 and CDR2 (germline): MNHEY, SMNVEV (reference sequence). The CDR3 loop is CASRSAGGSYEQYF. The CDR3 DNA sequence: TGTGCCAGCAGATCAGCGGGGGGGTCCTACGAGCAGTACTTC.

The chain couples TRBV19 to TRBJ2-7; 10 bases match TRBD1. The CDR3 runs 16 residues. V was pared by 4 bases and J by 3 bases, with 9 bases of the junction left unmatched. CDR1 and CDR2 from the germline V gene are LNHDA and SQIVND (reference sequence). The CDR3 region has the DNA TGTGCCAGTAGTACCCAACCGGGACAGGGGATCTACGAGCAGTACTTC. Translation gives CASSTQPGQGIYEQYF.

V is TRBV7-8 and J is TRBJ2-7; 8 bases match TRBD1. V lost 0 bases to trimming and J lost 4 bases; unmatched junction nucleotides: 5. This CDR3 is 15 amino acids long. CDR1 SGHVS and CDR2 FQNEAQ come from the germline V gene. The CDR3 bases are TGTGCCAGCAGCTTAGCGGGACAGGTTACTTACGAGCAGTACTTC. Its protein is CASSLAGQVTYEQYF.

V and J are TRBV5-1 and TRBJ2-7; TRBD2 agrees at 7 bases. The V segment lost 2 bases and the J segment 5 bases; nucleotides outside the gene matches: 4. The CDR3 length is 13 residues. From germline, CDR1 is SGHRS and CDR2 YFSETQ. The CDR3 DNA reads TGCGCCAGCAGCTTATCCCGGGAGGACGAGCAGTACTTC. It translates to CASSLSREDEQYF.

The chain carries TRBV19 and TRBJ1-4; tentative D call: TRBD1 (5 bases). Germline CDR1 reads LNHDA; CDR2 reads SQIVND (reference sequence). V gave up 6 bases and J gave up 1 base, with 18 bases separating them. The CDR3 totals 17 residues. The CDR3 spells CASRLDTLSLTNEKLFF. Written as DNA, the CDR3 is TGTGCCAGTAGACTGGACACCCTTTCATTAACTAATGAAAAACTGTTTTTT.